The source of this T cell receptor (beta chain) is a study of T-cell memory formation after mild COVID-19. Whole-study results and caveats: Later expanders leaned CD4+, whereas clones that contracted between day 15 and 85 were balanced CD4/CD8. Some clones that responded turned up in pre-infection memory, which suggests that cross-reactive memory joined in.

TCRdb independently ran MiXCR on the 5' RACE reads; one entry per CDR3 protein. The data show about 400,000 distinct CDR3 sequences, approximately 15% seen once. This clonotype was picked up a small number of times. Its antigen is still unknown. The CDR3 is 15 amino acids. The V gene lost 0 bases and the J gene lost 3 bases, with 8 bases spanning the gap. Germline V gives CDR1 LGHNA, CDR2 YSLEER. The receptor was isolated from a man between 18 and 29 years old who had mild COVID-19 (a few samples of this study predate the infection). Cell type and time point are not known. Sequences were obtained from PBMCs or a T cell subset sorted from them (not recorded which). This chain uses TRBV4-3 with TRBJ2-2; weak D call: TRBD1 (5 bases). For the CDR3, the DNA is TGCGCCAGCAGCCAAGATCCAGGGTACACCGGGGAGCTGTTTTTT. Residues: CASSQDPGYTGELFF.